This T cell receptor beta chain was documented in a study of blood T cell repertoires in COVID-19 (dated by TCRdb to 2020 to 2022). Some background on the complete study: Collaborator samples came from the United States, Italy and Spain and covered acute and convalescent phases of COVID-19. Where available, HLA class I and class II types were taken from metadata supplied by the sample provider and were not determined by assay-based typing. The repertoires were released in a freely available public database meant as a resource for research on the immune response to SARS-CoV-2. Deeply sampled blood TCRbeta repertoires from subjects exposed to, actively infected with, or recovered from COVID-19 were included in the dataset. Samples came from the ongoing ImmuneRACE study (first 160 participants) plus 1,254 subjects from 6 global collaborators. The sample metadata nearly always contained a de-identified subject ID, COVID-19 status, age in years and sex. The material from the prospective study consisted of cDNA or gDNA derived from T cells, B-cell-depleted T cells, or PBMCs.

At one collaborating source in Seattle, patients were enrolled during active infection and were followed longitudinally through the course of disease. Each collaborating institution followed its own protocols to collect whole blood in K2EDTA tubes. Collaborator samples were shipped for TCRbeta analysis as frozen whole blood, isolated PBMCs, or DNA extracted from either sample type. TCRbeta CDR3 regions were amplified from genomic DNA using the immunoSEQ Assay, a bias-controlled multiplex PCR. The authors' pipeline ran thus. The number of nucleated cells in each sample was estimated by amplification of reference gene primers within the assay. To quantify the absolute abundance of each unique TCRbeta CDR3 rearrangement, sequence reads were collapsed and filtered. For each sample, productive Simpson clonality was calculated by taking the square root of Simpson's diversity index across productive rearrangements. In its TCRdb copy, this immuneACCESS table keeps in-frame sequences only and misses some clones. Where compared with another copy, unresolved V genes explain less than half of these, and the others have no known cause. V and J calls and clone size follow that table, whereas D and trimming were derived from the DNA. This sample is represented by 150,000 to 200,000 clones; approximately 90% of them were singletons. Jointly, the top ten make up approximately 12% of the sample.

V lost 5 bases and J lost 2 bases; the stretch between them is 3 bases long. Taken from cysteine to phenylalanine, the CDR3 has 11 residues. Kept here is only the CDR3 DNA, which spans 33 bases and is read in frame from base 1. Concerning this clone itself: What this receptor recognizes is not known. No quality values exist for individual bases; no much larger clone is one base distant.

Here is what the overall study found, with its caveats: The amount of clinical and demographic metadata varied by source and participant and was provided uncurated.

The V and J segments used are TRBV12-3 or TRBV12-4 and TRBJ1-2, with the D gene uncertain. Specimen: peripheral blood. This sequence originates from an older woman with COVID-19, enrolled during active disease. CDR3 protein: CASSQNYGYTF. The sequenced DNA is TGTGCCAGCAGTCAGAACTATGGCTACACCTTC.